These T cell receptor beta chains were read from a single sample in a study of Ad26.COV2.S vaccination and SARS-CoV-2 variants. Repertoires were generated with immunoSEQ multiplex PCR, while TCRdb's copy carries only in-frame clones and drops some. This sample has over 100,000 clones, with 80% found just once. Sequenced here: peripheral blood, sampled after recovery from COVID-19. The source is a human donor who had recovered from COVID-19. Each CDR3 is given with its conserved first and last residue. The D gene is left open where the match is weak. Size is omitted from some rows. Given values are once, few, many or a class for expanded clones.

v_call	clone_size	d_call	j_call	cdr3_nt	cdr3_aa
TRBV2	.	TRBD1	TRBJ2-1	TGTGCCAGCAGTCCTGACAGGGGGACTTACAATGAGCAGTTCTTC	CASSPDRGTYNEQFF
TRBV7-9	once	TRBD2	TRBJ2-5	TGTGCCAGCAGCTTTAATGGGAGGGGCCAAGAGACCCAGTACTTC	CASSFNGRGQETQYF
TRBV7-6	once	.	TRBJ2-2	TGTGCCAGCAGCCTCAACACCGGGGAGCTGTTTTTT	CASSLNTGELFF
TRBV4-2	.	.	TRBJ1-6	TGTGCCAGCAGCCAAGATTACTTTTCACCCCTCCACTTT	CASSQDYFSPLHF
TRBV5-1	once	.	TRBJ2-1	TGCGCCAGCAGCTTGGGAGCTGGAAACTCCTACAATGAGCAGTTCTTC	CASSLGAGNSYNEQFF
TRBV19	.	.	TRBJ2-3	TGTGCCAGTAGTCTGCGACAGGAAAGCACAGATACGCAGTATTTT	CASSLRQESTDTQYF
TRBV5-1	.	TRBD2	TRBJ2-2	TGCGCCAGCAGCCCGCCGGGACTAGCTGTCACCGGGGAGCTGTTTTTT	CASSPPGLAVTGELFF
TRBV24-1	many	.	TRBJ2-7	TGTGCCACCAGTGGACCTGAGACACGGCAGTACTTC	CATSGPETRQYF
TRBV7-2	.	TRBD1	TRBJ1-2	TGTGCCAGCAGTTCCTACGACAGGGCCTATGGCTACACCTTC	CASSSYDRAYGYTF
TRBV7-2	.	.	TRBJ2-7	TGTGCCAGCAGCTTAGGGGCAGAGATCGAGCAGTACTTC	CASSLGAEIEQYF
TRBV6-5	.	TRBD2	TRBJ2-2	TGTGCCAGCAGGATAGCGGGGGGGGTCACCGGGGAGCTGTTTTTT	CASRIAGGVTGELFF